Presented here are 3 T cell receptor beta chains from one specimen sequenced in a study of blood T cell repertoires in COVID-19 (dated by TCRdb to between 2020 and 2021). The receptor library was made with the immunoSEQ multiplex PCR assay. In its TCRdb copy, this immuneACCESS table keeps in-frame sequences only and misses some clones. Where compared with another copy, unresolved V genes explain less than half of these, and the others have no known cause. This sample comprises some 160,000 clones, roughly 78% of them detected only once. Approximately 6.2% of the sample is in the top ten clones. Sequenced input: peripheral blood. These receptor sequences come from a man in his 70s with active or convalescent COVID-19.

The chain joins TRBV10-3 to TRBJ2-5; no clear D. V lost 8 bases and J 2 bases, leaving 15 bases between the germline ends. The CDR3 totals 14 residues. Germline CDR1 is ENHRY and CDR2 is SYGVKD. The CDR3 DNA is TGTGCCATCGCCATTGGCGGAGCTCAAGAGACCCAGTACTTC. This sequence encodes CAIAIGGAQETQYF.

This clone was recorded once. V gene TRBV4-1 combines with J gene TRBJ2-3; 12 bases align to TRBD2. Germline CDR1 and CDR2: MGHRA and YSYEKL. J gave up 3 bases and V 5 bases, and 6 bases lay outside the gene matches. The length of the CDR3 is 16 residues. The CDR3 sequence: CASSNNGLAGTDTQYF. The CDR3 DNA reads as TGCGCCAGCAGCAACAATGGACTAGCGGGAACAGATACGCAGTATTTT.

This clone was detected only a few times. The chain combines TRBV2 with TRBJ2-3, with 11 positions matching TRBD2. Trimming at V came to 5 bases and at J to 2 bases, leaving 9 bases not matched to a gene. CDR3 length: 17 residues. Germline loops: CDR1 SNHLY, CDR2 FYNNEI. CDR3 DNA: TGTGCCAGCAGTCGCTTCGTTAGCGGGGGGGTCACAGATACGCAGTATTTT. Translated, it gives CASSRFVSGGVTDTQYF.